This T cell receptor (beta chain) stems from a study of cytomegalovirus exposure and HLA in healthy donors. Whole-study results and caveats: A cluster of highly shared sequence variants was likely a sequencing artifact.

A note on this clone: The target antigen is unknown.

Primers included in the PCR were 60 Vbeta and 13 Jbeta primers. Assay: immunoSEQ multiplex PCR; the TCRdb copy retains only in-frame clones and omits some. The sample has approximately 150,000 clones, roughly a tenth seen once. Sequenced material: PBMCs. This TCR came from a male donor in good health and CMV-seronegative.

CDR3 bases: TGTGCCAGCAGCTTAGGGGAGGACTACGAGCAGTACTTC. Protein sequence: CASSLGEDYEQYF. This chain connects TRBV11-2 to TRBJ2-7, with D perhaps matching TRBD2 (6 bases). V was pared by 1 base and J by 3 bases, with 7 bases between. Germline V gene data show CDR1 as SGHAT and CDR2 as FQNNGV. The CDR3 contains 13 residues. The full variable domain, completed using reference TRBV11-2 and TRBJ2-7, is EAGVAQSPRYKIIEKRQSVAFWCNPISGHATLYWYQQILGQGPKLLIQFQNNGVVDDSQLPKDRFSAERLKGVDSTLKIQPAKLEDSAVYLCASSLGEDYEQYFGPGTRLTVT.